These T cell receptor beta chains were read from a single sample in a study of T-cell memory formation after mild COVID-19. MiXCR, applied by TCRdb to the 5' RACE reads, yields one record per CDR3 protein. This table has approximately 500,000 distinct CDR3 sequences, 25% appearing once. Input material: PBMCs or a T cell subset sorted from them (not recorded which). These receptors came from an adult woman who had mild COVID-19 (a few samples of this study predate the infection). Cell type and time point are not known. CDR3s include the opening cysteine and the closing phenylalanine or tryptophan. Only part of the rows carry a size: once, few, many, or a class if the clone is expanded.

v_call: TRBV2
j_call: TRBJ2-3
clone_size: NA
cdr3_aa: CASRADRSTDTQYF

v_call: TRBV7-9
j_call: TRBJ2-6
clone_size: NA
cdr3_aa: CASSFVGANVLTF

v_call: TRBV7-3
j_call: TRBJ1-1
clone_size: NA
cdr3_aa: CASSPNMGGEGAFF

v_call: TRBV3-1
j_call: TRBJ1-5
clone_size: NA
cdr3_aa: CASSQGPEWGGQPQHF

v_call: TRBV5-1
j_call: TRBJ1-3
clone_size: few
cdr3_aa: CASSRTSGTGGSGNTIYF

v_call: TRBV6-2/TRBV6-3
j_call: TRBJ2-1
clone_size: few
cdr3_aa: CASSRLAAARYEQFF

v_call: TRBV24-1
j_call: TRBJ2-5
clone_size: NA
cdr3_aa: CATSDLDGVPGETQYF

v_call: TRBV15
j_call: TRBJ1-2
clone_size: NA
cdr3_aa: CATSSGRFLRGYTF

v_call: TRBV7-9
j_call: TRBJ2-5
clone_size: few
cdr3_aa: CASSLWTVQETQYF

v_call: TRBV18
j_call: TRBJ2-7
clone_size: NA
cdr3_aa: CASSPPLLGYEQYF

v_call: TRBV5-1
j_call: TRBJ2-1
clone_size: few
cdr3_aa: CASSLALQGPTDEQFF

v_call: TRBV15
j_call: TRBJ2-2
clone_size: NA
cdr3_aa: CATSRDNREGGELFF

v_call: TRBV12-3/TRBV12-4
j_call: TRBJ1-5
clone_size: NA
cdr3_aa: CASSFSAGSQPQHF

v_call: TRBV24-1
j_call: TRBJ2-3
clone_size: NA
cdr3_aa: CATSDTGTRSSTDTQYF

v_call: TRBV7-2
j_call: TRBJ1-2
clone_size: NA
cdr3_aa: CASSLGRRGHDNYGYTF

v_call: TRBV24-1
j_call: TRBJ2-7
clone_size: NA
cdr3_aa: CATSVRPQRSDEQYF

v_call: TRBV29-1
j_call: TRBJ2-1
clone_size: many
cdr3_aa: CSVEAFTLGQFF

v_call: TRBV27
j_call: TRBJ2-7
clone_size: NA
cdr3_aa: CASSALGEGYEQYF

v_call: TRBV27
j_call: TRBJ1-1
clone_size: few
cdr3_aa: CASSSVPWDPEAFF

v_call: TRBV11-2
j_call: TRBJ1-1
clone_size: NA
cdr3_aa: CASSYGTIDTEAFF

v_call: TRBV11-3
j_call: TRBJ2-1
clone_size: NA
cdr3_aa: CASSLDPTDNEQFF

v_call: TRBV29-1
j_call: TRBJ2-7
clone_size: NA
cdr3_aa: CLPGQAASSYEQYF

v_call: TRBV19
j_call: TRBJ2-1
clone_size: NA
cdr3_aa: CASSIGTSGSYEQFF

v_call: TRBV5-1
j_call: TRBJ2-1
clone_size: few
cdr3_aa: CASSLERGSGLGYNEQFF

v_call: TRBV12-3/TRBV12-4
j_call: TRBJ2-1
clone_size: NA
cdr3_aa: CASSLGKRRYNEQFF

v_call: TRBV12-3/TRBV12-4
j_call: TRBJ1-2
clone_size: few
cdr3_aa: CASSLMGRDYGYTF

v_call: TRBV6-5
j_call: TRBJ2-1
clone_size: many
cdr3_aa: CASSFQESSYNEQFF

v_call: TRBV5-1
j_call: TRBJ2-7
clone_size: NA
cdr3_aa: CATAAGTGAYEQYF

v_call: TRBV5-1
j_call: TRBJ2-5
clone_size: NA
cdr3_aa: CASSSGLGPKETQYF

v_call: TRBV7-9
j_call: TRBJ2-7
clone_size: NA
cdr3_aa: CASSSDPASYEQYF

v_call: TRBV6-2/TRBV6-3
j_call: TRBJ1-3
clone_size: NA
cdr3_aa: CASSAPGQRTGNTIYF

v_call: TRBV12-3/TRBV12-4
j_call: TRBJ2-1
clone_size: NA
cdr3_aa: CAISLVVLAGVLNEQFF

v_call: TRBV27
j_call: TRBJ1-2
clone_size: NA
cdr3_aa: CASRTGGNYGYTF

v_call: TRBV24-1
j_call: TRBJ2-2
clone_size: NA
cdr3_aa: CATRQTNTGELFF

v_call: TRBV7-3
j_call: TRBJ2-2
clone_size: NA
cdr3_aa: CASSAHPVSTGELFF

v_call: TRBV12-3/TRBV12-4
j_call: TRBJ2-3
clone_size: NA
cdr3_aa: CASSWTVTDTQYF

v_call: TRBV10-3
j_call: TRBJ2-7
clone_size: NA
cdr3_aa: CAISEGRSSYEQYF

v_call: TRBV5-1
j_call: TRBJ2-7
clone_size: NA
cdr3_aa: CASSLVDGVNEQYF

v_call: TRBV9
j_call: TRBJ2-7
clone_size: NA
cdr3_aa: CASSVGHKHPYEQYF

v_call: TRBV30
j_call: TRBJ2-2
clone_size: NA
cdr3_aa: CAWSVEPDWELFF

v_call: TRBV7-2
j_call: TRBJ2-4
clone_size: few
cdr3_aa: CASSFPGLHHQYF

v_call: TRBV29-1
j_call: TRBJ2-5
clone_size: NA
cdr3_aa: CSAGGGGETQYF

v_call: TRBV5-1
j_call: TRBJ1-6
clone_size: once
cdr3_aa: CASSLDGGNSPLHF

v_call: TRBV12-3/TRBV12-4
j_call: TRBJ1-1
clone_size: NA
cdr3_aa: CASSPPSRGSTEAFF

v_call: TRBV7-3
j_call: TRBJ2-1
clone_size: NA
cdr3_aa: CASSLKGWSRDEQFF